These T cell receptor beta chains were read from a single sample in a study of cytomegalovirus exposure and HLA in healthy donors. Measured with immunoSEQ multiplex PCR; TCRdb has only the in-frame clones, and not every one. Of 250,000 or so clones listed, around 90% are singletons. Sequenced input: PBMCs. These TCRs come from a girl between 2 and 10 years old in good health and CMV-seronegative. CDR3s include the opening cysteine and the closing phenylalanine or tryptophan. The D gene is left open where the match is weak. For some rows the clone size is stated as once, few or many, or as a class when expanded; others skip it.

v_gene,j_gene,abundance,d_gene,CDR3nt,CDR3aa
TRBV27,TRBJ2-1,-,-,TGTGCCAGCAGTCCTAGACTGGCGGGCTCCTACAATGAGCAGTTCTTC,CASSPRLAGSYNEQFF
TRBV11-2,TRBJ2-1,-,-,TGTGCCAGCAGATCAAGCGGTAAAAACAATGAGCAGTTCTTC,CASRSSGKNNEQFF
TRBV2,TRBJ2-7,-,-,TGTGCCAGCAGGGACTACTACGAGCAGTACTTC,CASRDYYEQYF
TRBV10-3,TRBJ2-7,-,-,TGTGCCATCAGTGAGAGATGGACAATTTCAAGCTCCTACGAGCAGTACTTC,CAISERWTISSSYEQYF
TRBV7-8,TRBJ1-2,-,-,TGTGCCAGCAGCTTAGACAGGGACCGTGCTTATGGCTACACCTTC,CASSLDRDRAYGYTF
TRBV7-9,TRBJ2-7,-,TRBD2,TGTGCCAGCAGCCTCGGACTAGCGGGAGATAAGTACTTC,CASSLGLAGDKYF
TRBV7-6,TRBJ2-2,-,TRBD2,TGTGCCAGCAGCTTGGGGAGAGGGACTAGCGGGAAAGGCGGGGAGCTGTTTTTT,CASSLGRGTSGKGGELFF
TRBV28,TRBJ1-5,-,-,TGTGCCAGCAGTTTAAGAGTAATCAATCAGCCCCAGCATTTT,CASSLRVINQPQHF
TRBV25-1,TRBJ1-5,few,-,TGTGCCAGCAGTGGTCCGAGTAGCAATCAGCCCCAGCATTTT,CASSGPSSNQPQHF
TRBV28,TRBJ1-4,-,-,TGTGCCAGCAGTTTACGGGGATTTGCTAATGAAAAACTGTTTTTT,CASSLRGFANEKLFF
TRBV19,TRBJ2-5,-,TRBD2,TGTGCCAGTAGTATGAAGGTGGGGAGGCTAGCGGGAGAAGAGACCCAGTACTTC,CASSMKVGRLAGEETQYF
TRBV4-1,TRBJ1-3,-,TRBD1,TGCGCCAGCAGCCCTAACAAAAGGACAGGGCCTGGAAACACCATATATTTT,CASSPNKRTGPGNTIYF
TRBV25-1,TRBJ1-1,once,TRBD1,TGTGCCAGCAGTGAAACACCAGGGGGCCGAACGAACACTGAAGCTTTCTTT,CASSETPGGRTNTEAFF
TRBV30,TRBJ2-5,-,TRBD1,TGTGCCTGGAGTGCCCGACAGGGCAGGGAGCAGTACTTC,CAWSARQGREQYF
TRBV27,TRBJ2-3,-,TRBD1,TGTGCCAGCTCTCTCATCGGGACAGCGGTTGATACGCAGTATTTT,CASSLIGTAVDTQYF
TRBV19,TRBJ2-7,-,-,TGTGCCAGTAAATATGCCCAGGGGTCCTACGAGCAGTACTTC,CASKYAQGSYEQYF
TRBV6-5,TRBJ1-1,-,TRBD1,TGTGCCAGCAGTCGAACCCGACAGGGGTTGGCTGAAGCTTTCTTT,CASSRTRQGLAEAFF
TRBV5-5,TRBJ2-7,-,TRBD1,TGTGCCAGCAGCCTGTGGACAGGTTTGGACGAGCAGTACTTC,CASSLWTGLDEQYF